This TCR beta chain was sequenced in a study of shared clonotypes between healthy human individuals. Looking at the study overall: CD4 naive and CD4 memory each took three plates per donor, while CD8 naive took two and CD8 memory one.

On this clone: Its antigen is unknown.

The CDR3 consists of 14 residues. The germline V gene has CDR1 MNHNS and CDR2 SASEGT. The V and J ends lost 7 bases and 0 bases respectively, with 11 bases between them. TCRdb's copy holds only in-frame clones and misses some; the assay was immunoSEQ multiplex PCR. The sample shows around 370,000 clones, roughly 96% of them seen only once. The study, taken as a whole, reports: Specimens sampled were limited to blood, with tissue repertoires likely differing.

Sequencing used memory CD8+ T cells sorted from blood. Subset denoted: CD45RO+ cells pooled with CCR7-negative TemRA cells. The chain employs TRBV6-1 and TRBJ2-3, with D perhaps matching TRBD1 or TRBD2 (6 bases each). The TCR sequence derives from a young man in good health. CDR3 residues: CASMVGGSTDTQYF. The DNA for the CDR3 is TGTGCCAGCATGGTAGGGGGGAGCACAGATACGCAGTATTTT.